Listed here are 7 T cell receptor beta chains from one sample, sequenced in a study of Graves' ophthalmopathy and Graves' hyperthyroidism. Amplification targeted the TCR beta CDR3 regions, with RNA transcripts as the source material. In the first round, RT-PCR was carried out with HTBI primers, and a multiplex PCR formed the second round. TCRdb analysed the multiplex PCR reads with MiXCR anew, one entry per CDR3 protein. The data hold fewer than 600,000 distinct CDR3 sequences, with about an eighth observed a single time. The specimen sequenced was blood. All receptors come from a woman aged 25-40 years with Graves' ophthalmopathy.

The rearrangement links TRBV12-3 or TRBV12-4 to TRBJ1-5, with 7 bases that match TRBD1. This CDR3 is built from 13 residues. The J segment lost 6 bases and the V segment lost 5 bases, leaving 4 bases of the junction unmatched. CDR3 bases: TGTGCCAGCAGTCCCAGGGGGGCTCAGCCCCAGCATTTT. As protein: CASSPRGAQPQHF.

This clonotype was picked up many times. This chain joins TRBV30 and TRBJ1-5; D might be TRBD1 (5 bases). The CDR3 is made up of 13 amino acids. The germline gives CDR1 GTSNPN, CDR2 SVGIG (reference sequence). V lost 3 bases and J lost 6, with 12 bases in between. The CDR3 is CAWSRGVGQPQHF. CDR3 coding DNA: TGTGCCTGGAGCCGGGGGGTCGGTCAGCCCCAGCATTTT.

This clonotype came up many times. The rearrangement joins TRBV2 to TRBJ2-5; possible D gene TRBD2, 5 bases. The CDR3 extends over 14 amino acids. The V end was cut by 2 bases, the J end by 5 bases, with 12 bases between. Germline V gene lookup returns CDR1 SNHLY and CDR2 FYNNEI. Here the CDR3 reads CASSEPSGLETQYF. DNA for the CDR3: TGTGCCAGCAGTGAACCGTCGGGGTTGGAGACCCAGTACTTC.

This clonotype has only a few counts. This chain uses TRBV30 with TRBJ1-2; 10 bases fit TRBD1. The CDR3 loop spans 14 amino acids. Germline V gene lookup returns CDR1 GTSNPN and CDR2 SVGIG (reference sequence). The trim removed 4 bases at V and 4 bases at J, leaving 6 bases unmatched. DNA for the CDR3: TGTGCCTGGATGAGGGACAGGGGTTCCTATGGCTACACCTTC. As protein: CAWMRDRGSYGYTF.

The chain couples TRBV5-6 to TRBJ2-5; TRBD2 aligns across 11 bases. The V segment lost 5 bases and the J segment 6 bases; nucleotides outside the gene matches: 6. The CDR3 has 14 amino acids. Germline CDR1 reads SGHDT; CDR2 reads YYEEEE. This CDR3 reads CASSLSGGAQTQYF. The CDR3 nucleotides are TGTGCCAGCAGTCTTAGCGGGGGGGCGCAGACCCAGTACTTC. Supplemented by reference TRBV5-6 and TRBJ2-5, the full variable domain reads DAGVTQSPTHLIKTRGQQVTLRCSPKSGHDTVSWYQQALGQGPQFIFQYYEEEERQRGNFPDRFSGHQFPNYSSELNVNALLLGDSALYLCASSLSGGAQTQYFGPGTRLLVL.

The chain carries TRBV24-1 and TRBJ1-5, with 7 positions matching TRBD1. CDR1 and CDR2 (germline): KGHDR, SFDVKD. The CDR3 loop spans 14 amino acids. Trimming took 5 bases from V and 7 from J; bases not matched to a gene: 7. CDR3 sequence reads: CATSATETGQPQHF. For the CDR3, the DNA is TGTGCCACCAGTGCCACCGAGACAGGGCAGCCCCAGCATTTT.

This clonotype showed up just a few times. This rearrangement joins TRBV4-1 to TRBJ2-5; D is uncertain. V lost 2 bases and J 1 base, leaving 8 bases between the germline ends. CDR3 size: 14 residues. The germline V gene encodes CDR1 MGHRA and CDR2 YSYEKL. The CDR3 here is CASSQRSGQETQYF. CDR3 bases: TGCGCCAGCAGCCAACGTTCGGGCCAAGAGACCCAGTACTTC.